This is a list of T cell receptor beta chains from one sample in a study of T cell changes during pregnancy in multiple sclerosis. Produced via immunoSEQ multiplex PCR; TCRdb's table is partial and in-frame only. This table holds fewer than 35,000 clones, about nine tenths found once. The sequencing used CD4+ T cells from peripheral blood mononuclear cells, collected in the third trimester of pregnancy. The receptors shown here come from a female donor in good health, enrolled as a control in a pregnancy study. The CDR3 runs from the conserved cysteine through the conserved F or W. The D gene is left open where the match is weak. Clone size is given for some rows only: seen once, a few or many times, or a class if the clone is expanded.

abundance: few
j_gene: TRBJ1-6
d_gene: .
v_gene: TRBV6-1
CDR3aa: CASSEGWSGGSPLHF
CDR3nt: TGTGCCAGCAGTGAAGGTTGGAGTGGTGGTTCACCCCTCCACTTT

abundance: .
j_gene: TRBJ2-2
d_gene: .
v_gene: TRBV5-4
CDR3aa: CASSLSGGAAGELFF
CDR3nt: TGTGCCAGCAGCTTGTCGGGGGGCGCAGCCGGGGAGCTGTTTTTT

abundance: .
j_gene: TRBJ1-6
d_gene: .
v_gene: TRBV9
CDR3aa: CASTIGQGLNSPLHF
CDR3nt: TGTGCCAGCACCATAGGGCAGGGCCTTAATTCACCCCTCCACTTT

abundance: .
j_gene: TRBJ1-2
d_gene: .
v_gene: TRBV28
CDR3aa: CASSFSGHLGGYTF
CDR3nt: TGTGCCAGCAGTTTTTCAGGACACCTGGGAGGCTACACCTTC

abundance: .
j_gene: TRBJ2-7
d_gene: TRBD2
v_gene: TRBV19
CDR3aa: CASSMGFLGLAHYEQYF
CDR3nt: TGTGCCAGTAGTATGGGCTTTTTAGGACTAGCGCATTACGAGCAGTACTTC

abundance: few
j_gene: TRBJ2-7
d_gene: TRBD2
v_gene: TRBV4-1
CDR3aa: CASSQGRLAGLYEQYF
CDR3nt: TGCGCCAGCAGCCAGGGGAGGCTAGCGGGACTCTACGAGCAGTACTTC

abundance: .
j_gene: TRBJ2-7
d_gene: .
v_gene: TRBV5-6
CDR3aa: CASTRRSSLSYEQYF
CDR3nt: TGTGCCAGCACCCGCCGGTCAAGCCTCTCCTACGAGCAGTACTTC

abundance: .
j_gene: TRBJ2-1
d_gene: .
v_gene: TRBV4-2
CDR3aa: CASSQAHSGLGNEQFF
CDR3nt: TGTGCCAGCAGCCAAGCGCACTCGGGTTTGGGCAATGAGCAGTTCTTC

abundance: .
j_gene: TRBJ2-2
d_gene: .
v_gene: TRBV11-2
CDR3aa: CASSLVRGSEGGELFF
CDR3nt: TGTGCCAGCAGCTTAGTTAGGGGTTCGGAGGGCGGGGAGCTGTTTTTT

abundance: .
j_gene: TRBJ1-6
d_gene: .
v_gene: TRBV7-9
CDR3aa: CASSLDGGPAPLHF
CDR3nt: TGTGCCAGCAGCTTAGACGGGGGTCCAGCACCCCTCCACTTT

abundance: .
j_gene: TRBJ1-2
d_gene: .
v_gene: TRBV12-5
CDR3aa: CASGLGLQGGYTF
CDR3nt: TGTGCTAGTGGTTTGGGTCTCCAGGGGGGCTACACCTTC

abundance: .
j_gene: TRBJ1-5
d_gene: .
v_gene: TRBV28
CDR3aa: CASSLFTAQPQHF
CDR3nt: TGTGCCAGCAGTTTATTCACAGCTCAGCCCCAGCATTTT

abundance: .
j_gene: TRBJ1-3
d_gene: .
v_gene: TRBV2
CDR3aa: CASSESGVSGNTIYF
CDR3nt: TGTGCCAGCAGTGAATCAGGGGTTTCAGGAAACACCATATATTTT

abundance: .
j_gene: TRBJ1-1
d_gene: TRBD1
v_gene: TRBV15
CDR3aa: CATSRKGQLNTEAFF
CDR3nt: TGTGCCACCAGCAGAAAGGGACAGTTGAACACTGAAGCTTTCTTT

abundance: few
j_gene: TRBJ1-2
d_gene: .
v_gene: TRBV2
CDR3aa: CASSPQVGYTF
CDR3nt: TGTGCCAGCAGTCCCCAGGTGGGCTACACCTTC

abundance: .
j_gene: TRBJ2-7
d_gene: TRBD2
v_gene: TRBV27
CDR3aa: CASRGTSGEQYF
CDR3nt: TGTGCCAGCAGGGGTACTAGCGGCGAGCAGTACTTC

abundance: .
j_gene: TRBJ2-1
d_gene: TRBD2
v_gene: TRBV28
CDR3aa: CASSSQGAGVHNEQFF
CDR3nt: TGTGCCAGCAGTTCTCAAGGGGCGGGAGTTCACAATGAGCAGTTCTTC

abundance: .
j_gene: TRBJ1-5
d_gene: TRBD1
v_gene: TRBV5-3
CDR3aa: CARSFWPGTGSRNQPQHF
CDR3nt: TGTGCCAGAAGCTTTTGGCCCGGGACAGGGTCGCGCAATCAGCCCCAGCATTTT

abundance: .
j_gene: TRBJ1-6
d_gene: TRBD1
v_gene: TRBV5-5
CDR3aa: CASSLGTASLGPLHF
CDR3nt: TGTGCCAGCAGCCTGGGGACAGCGTCCCTCGGACCCCTCCACTTT

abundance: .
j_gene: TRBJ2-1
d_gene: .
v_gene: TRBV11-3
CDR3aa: CASSLSLREVQFF
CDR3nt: TGTGCCAGCAGCTTATCGTTGAGGGAGGTGCAGTTCTTC

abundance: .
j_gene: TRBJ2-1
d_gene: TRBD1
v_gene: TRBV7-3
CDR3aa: CASSPDLRQGTSEQFF
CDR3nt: TGTGCCAGCAGCCCGGACTTGCGACAGGGGACAAGTGAGCAGTTCTTC

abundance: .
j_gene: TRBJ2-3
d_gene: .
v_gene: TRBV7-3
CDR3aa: CASSSGPGGGHFADTQYF
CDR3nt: TGTGCCAGCAGCTCCGGCCCTGGGGGCGGACATTTCGCAGATACGCAGTATTTT

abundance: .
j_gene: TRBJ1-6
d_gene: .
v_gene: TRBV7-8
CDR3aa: CASSSIRDTLNSPLHF
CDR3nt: TGTGCCAGCAGCTCGATCCGGGACACGTTAAATTCACCCCTCCACTTT

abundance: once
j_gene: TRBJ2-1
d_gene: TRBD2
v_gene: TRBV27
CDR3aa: CASSALAGATYNEQFF
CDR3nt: TGTGCCAGCTCCGCTTTAGCGGGAGCAACCTACAATGAGCAGTTCTTC

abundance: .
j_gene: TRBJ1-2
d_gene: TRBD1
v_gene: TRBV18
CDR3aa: CASSPPRSGGGFYGYTF
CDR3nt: TGTGCCAGCTCACCTCCTCGATCAGGGGGAGGTTTCTATGGCTACACCTTC

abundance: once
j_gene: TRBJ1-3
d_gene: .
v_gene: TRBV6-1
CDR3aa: CASSEGGFGNTIYF
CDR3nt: TGTGCCAGCAGTGAGGGGGGATTTGGAAACACCATATATTTT

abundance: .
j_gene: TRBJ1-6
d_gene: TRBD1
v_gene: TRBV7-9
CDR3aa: CASSPNRGDDSPLHF
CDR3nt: TGTGCCAGCAGCCCGAACAGGGGAGATGATTCACCCCTCCACTTT

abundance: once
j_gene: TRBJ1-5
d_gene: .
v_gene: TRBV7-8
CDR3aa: CASSRARQQNNQPQHF
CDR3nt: TGTGCCAGCAGCCGGGCGAGACAGCAGAACAATCAGCCCCAGCATTTT

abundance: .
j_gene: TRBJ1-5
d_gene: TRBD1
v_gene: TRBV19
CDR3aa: CASSMAEAGGLSPQHF
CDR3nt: TGTGCCAGTAGTATGGCGGAGGCAGGGGGGCTTTCGCCCCAGCATTTT

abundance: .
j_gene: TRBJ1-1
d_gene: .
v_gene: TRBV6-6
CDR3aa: CASRTQKNTEAFF
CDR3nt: TGTGCCAGCAGAACACAGAAGAACACTGAAGCTTTCTTT

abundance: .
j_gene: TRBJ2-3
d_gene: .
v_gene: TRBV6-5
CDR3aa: CASGGALGTQYF
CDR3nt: TGTGCCAGCGGGGGGGCGCTGGGTACGCAGTATTTT

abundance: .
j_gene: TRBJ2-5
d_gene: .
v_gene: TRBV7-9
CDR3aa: CASSFGRDQETQYF
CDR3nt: TGTGCCAGCAGCTTTGGGAGAGACCAAGAGACCCAGTACTTC

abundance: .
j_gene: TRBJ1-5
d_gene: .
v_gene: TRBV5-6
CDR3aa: CASSLDQGRGQPQHF
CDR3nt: TGTGCCAGCAGCTTGGACCAGGGAAGAGGTCAGCCCCAGCATTTT